This TCR beta chain was identified in a study of OX40 agonist ivuxolimab in advanced cancers. The overall study: Prior anti-PD-1, anti-PD-L1 or anti-CTLA-4 therapy did not bar entry, and less than 50% had some. Three partial responders included one hepatocellular carcinoma patient and two cutaneous melanoma patients.

Assay used: immunoSEQ multiplex PCR; TCRdb lists only in-frame clones, some missing. This sample has 40,000 or so clones; approximately 80% occur once, and the top ten carry 5.1%. Study observations and caveats: There was clonal expansion of CD4+ and CD8+ blood T cells by week 6 at 0.1 to 3.0 mg/kg.

Germline values: CDR1 LNHNV, CDR2 YYDKDF (reference sequence). V dropped 0 bases and J dropped 1 base, with 15 bases sitting between them. This CDR3 has 17 amino acids. Worth noting for this clone: What it binds is not known.

This sequence joins TRBV15 and TRBJ1-1; possibly TRBD1 for D (6 bases). The specimen was CD4+ or CD8+ T cells sorted from blood, collected in a trial of the OX40 agonist ivuxolimab. The receptor was derived from an adult with an advanced solid tumor such as melanoma, head and neck, liver or kidney cancer. CDR3 sequence reads: CATSRDFGAGANTEAFF. The CDR3 bases are TGTGCCACCAGCAGAGATTTCGGGGCAGGGGCGAACACTGAAGCTTTCTTT. The complete variable domain, with remaining parts taken from reference TRBV15 and TRBJ1-1, reads DAMVIQNPRYQVTQFGKPVTLSCSQTLNHNVMYWYQQKSSQAPKLLFHYYDKDFNNEADTPDNFQSRRPNTSFCFLDIRSPGLGDTAMYLCATSRDFGAGANTEAFFGQGTRLTVV.